Listed here are 7 T cell receptor beta chains from one sample, sequenced in a study of human T cells and chemical hapten exposure. Time point described: patch test 1, 2 weeks after DPC sensitization. Documented treatment: therapeutic diphenylcyclopropenone sensitization with weekly scalp DPC. TCRdb analysed the RACE reads with MiXCR anew, one entry per CDR3 protein. The sample contains roughly 98,000 distinct CDR3 sequences, 12% of which appear only once. Source: whole blood, taken in connection with sensitization to the hapten diphenylcyclopropenone (DPC). These receptors originate from a woman aged 40 to 49 with alopecia areata. Some clones in this sample may be carry-over from other donors' samples.

This clonotype has a handful of counts. V usage is TRBV28 and J usage is TRBJ1-5, with D perhaps matching TRBD1 (6 bases). V shed 3 bases and J shed 4 bases, with 13 bases lying between them. The CDR3 runs 15 residues. Germline CDR1 reads MDHEN; CDR2 reads SYDVKM. This CDR3 reads CASSFAQGRNQPQHF. CDR3 sequence (DNA): TGTGCCAGCAGTTTCGCTCAGGGGAGGAATCAGCCCCAGCATTTT.

This clonotype was detected many times. The J gene is TRBJ2-3, the V gene TRBV7-6; D unresolved. V was cut by 1 base and J by 2 bases, with 7 bases left in between. The CDR3 is made up of 14 amino acids. CDR1 SGHVS and CDR2 FNYEAQ come from the germline V gene. As DNA, the CDR3 is TGTGCCAGCAGCTTAGATCCGGACACAGATACGCAGTATTTT. Its protein product is CASSLDPDTDTQYF.

The chain is built from TRBV7-2 and TRBJ2-5; D not certain. Looked up from germline, CDR1 is SGHTA and CDR2 is FQGNSA. V shed 2 bases and J shed 4 bases, with 11 bases lying between them. CDR3 size: 14 residues. The CDR3 coding sequence is TGTGCCAGCAGCTTATACGCCGTCGGAGAGACCCAGTACTTC. It translates to CASSLYAVGETQYF.

Ten or more counts support this clonotype. This chain uses TRBV4-2 with TRBJ2-1; 7 bases map to TRBD2. With V trimmed by 0 bases and J by 4 bases, 9 bases remained unmatched. The germline CDR1 and CDR2 sequences are LGHNA and YNFKEQ. This CDR3 is 17 amino acids long. The CDR3 protein is CASSQDIRAGMYNEQFF. CDR3 sequence (DNA): TGTGCCAGCAGCCAAGATATCCGAGCGGGAATGTACAATGAGCAGTTCTTC.

This sequence joins TRBV2 and TRBJ2-3; TRBD1 agrees at 10 bases. The germline gives CDR1 SNHLY, CDR2 FYNNEI. Unmatched junction bases numbered 3, after V lost 6 bases and J lost 3 bases. This CDR3 is 14 amino acids long. CDR3 nucleotide sequence: TGTGCCAGCAGACGGGACAGGGGTACAGATACGCAGTATTTT. It translates to CASRRDRGTDTQYF. The full variable domain, completed using reference TRBV2 and TRBJ2-3, is EPEVTQTPSHQVTQMGQEVILRCVPISNHLYFYWYRQILGQKVEFLVSFYNNEISEKSEIFDDQFSVERPDGSNFTLKIRSTKLEDSAMYFCASRRDRGTDTQYFGPGTRLTVL.

The genes are TRBV20-1 and TRBJ1-1; perhaps TRBD1 as D (6 bases). The CDR3 spans 15 residues. Germline V gene lookup returns CDR1 DFQATT and CDR2 SNEGSKA (reference sequence). The CDR3 loop is CRARTGGGGDTEAFF. The CDR3 DNA reads as TGCAGAGCCCGGACGGGGGGCGGTGGAGACACTGAAGCTTTCTTT.

On this clonotype: Just one base apart from a much larger clone, this may be a read error. The J gene is TRBJ2-4, the V gene TRBV3-1; TRBD2 is a possible D gene (5 bases). Per the germline V gene, CDR1 is LGHDT and CDR2 is YNNKEL (reference sequence). This CDR3 comprises 16 residues. The CDR3 DNA sequence: TGTGCCAGCAGCCTCCGGGATTCCCTAGCCAAAAACATTCAGCACTTC. Translation gives CASSLRDSLAKNIQHF.